This T cell receptor beta chain appears in the sequencing data of a study of shared clonotypes between healthy human individuals. The study ran the assay at deep level. Only in-frame clones appear in the TCRdb table, and some are missing; sequencing was by immunoSEQ multiplex PCR. This repertoire shows about 650,000 clones, over 95% found once; its top ten account for 0.1% to 0.11%. Naive-designated CD8 cells lacked CD45RO, were positively enriched for CCR7, and omitted terminally differentiated effector memory CD45RA+ cells. Material for sequencing was naive CD8+ T cells sorted from blood. This clonotype was obtained from a young woman in good health.

CDR3 sequence (DNA): TGTGCCAGTAGTATCGGCTTCGCCGGGGAGCTGTTTTTT. Encoded protein: CASSIGFAGELFF. The V gene is TRBV19, the J gene TRBJ2-2; D unresolved. CDR3 size: 13 residues. V shed 3 bases and J shed 6 bases, with 8 bases lying between them. CDR1 and CDR2 from the germline V gene are LNHDA and SQIVND (reference sequence).